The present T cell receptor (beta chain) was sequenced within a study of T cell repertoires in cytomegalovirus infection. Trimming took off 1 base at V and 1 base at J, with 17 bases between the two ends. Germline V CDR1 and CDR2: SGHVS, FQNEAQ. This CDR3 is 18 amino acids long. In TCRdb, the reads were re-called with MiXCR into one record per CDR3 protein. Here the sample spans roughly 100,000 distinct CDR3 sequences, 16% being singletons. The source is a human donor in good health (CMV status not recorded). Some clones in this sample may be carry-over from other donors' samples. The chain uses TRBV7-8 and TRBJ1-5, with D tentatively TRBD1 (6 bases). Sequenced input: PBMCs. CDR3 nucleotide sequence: TGTGCCAGCAGCTTAGTCGGCAGGGGACGAAGGAGCAATCAGCCCCAGCATTTT. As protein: CASSLVGRGRRSNQPQHF. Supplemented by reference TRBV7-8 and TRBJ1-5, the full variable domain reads GAGVSQSPRYKVAKRGQDVALRCDPISGHVSLFWYQQALGQGPEFLTYFQNEAQLDKSGLPSDRFFAERPEGSVSTLKIQRTQQEDSAVYLCASSLVGRGRRSNQPQHFGDGTRLSIL.